Presented here are 8 T cell receptor beta chains from one specimen sequenced in a study of control samples from healthy donors and cancer patients. Assay: immunoSEQ multiplex PCR; the TCRdb copy retains only in-frame clones and omits some. The data contain tens of thousands of clones, over 75% of them singletons. The sample was blood. The receptors here all came from a man between 45 and 60 years old in good health.

This clone has just one count. V gene TRBV28 combines with J gene TRBJ2-3, with D hard to call. The CDR3 runs to 11 residues. V dropped 4 bases and J dropped 7 bases, with 6 bases sitting between them. Germline V lookup: CDR1 MDHEN, CDR2 SYDVKM. CDR3 DNA sequence: TGTGCCAGCAGTTCACCTCATACGCAGTATTTT. Amino acids: CASSSPHTQYF.

This clone is a singleton in its sample. The chain links TRBV3-1 (or the pseudogene TRBV3-2) to TRBJ2-5; TRBD2 aligns across 8 bases. CDR1 LGHDT and CDR2 YNNKEL come from the germline V gene (reference sequence). CDR3 length: 13 amino acids. Unmatched junction bases numbered 2, after V lost 4 bases and J lost 4 bases. This CDR3 is CASSPGGVETQYF. The CDR3, as DNA: TGTGCCAGCAGCCCGGGGGGGGTAGAGACCCAGTACTTC.

The chain joins TRBV19 to TRBJ1-2, with a tentative D call TRBD1 (5 bases). Trimming stripped 7 bases from V and 8 bases from J, with 23 bases between. This CDR3 has 15 amino acids. The germline CDR1 and CDR2 sequences are LNHDA and SQIVND (reference sequence). Here the CDR3 DNA reads TGTGCCAGTACTACCCGAGGGACGGCCCCGGGAGGCTACACCTTC. It yields the protein CASTTRGTAPGGYTF.

The chain couples TRBV19 to TRBJ2-3; TRBD2 matches 12 bases. The V gene's germline CDR1 is LNHDA and CDR2 SQIVND (reference sequence). CDR3 length: 18 residues. With 5 bases clipped from V and 0 bases from J, the junction kept 9 bases outside the gene matches. The CDR3 nucleotides read TGTGCCAGTAGTTATCTCGGACTAGCGGGATCTAGCACAGATACGCAGTATTTT. This gives the protein CASSYLGLAGSSTDTQYF.

The V gene is TRBV27, the J gene TRBJ2-3; TRBD1 or TRBD2 may be the D gene (5 bases each). Germline CDR1 reads MNHEY; CDR2 reads SMNVEV (reference sequence). The CDR3 is 15 amino acids. The V and J ends lost 8 bases and 2 bases respectively, with 17 bases between them. CDR3 amino acids: CASWIGWGFTDTQYF. Here the CDR3 DNA reads TGTGCCAGCTGGATAGGATGGGGGTTCACAGATACGCAGTATTTT.

The chain has TRBV19 and TRBJ2-5; D is undetermined. V was clipped by 8 bases and J by 0 bases, with 25 bases between them. Germline lookup yields CDR1 LNHDA and CDR2 SQIVND (reference sequence). CDR3 length: 18 residues. CDR3 protein: CASAGLGPHNGDQETQYF. The DNA for the CDR3 is TGTGCCAGTGCTGGGCTCGGCCCCCACAATGGGGACCAAGAGACCCAGTACTTC.

The chain employs TRBV19 and TRBJ2-5; 7 bases map to TRBD2. With 3 bases clipped from V and 4 bases from J, the junction kept 8 bases outside the gene matches. CDR3 size: 15 residues. CDR1 is LNHDA, CDR2 SQIVND, per germline (reference sequence). The CDR3 sequence: CASSMGGSFGETQYF. CDR3 DNA sequence: TGTGCCAGTAGTATGGGCGGGAGTTTCGGAGAGACCCAGTACTTC.

The chain has TRBV12-3 or TRBV12-4 and TRBJ1-2, with D tentatively TRBD1 (6 bases). CDR3 length: 12 residues. V lost 3 bases and J lost 5, with 7 bases in between. The CDR3 protein is CASSFQGYGYTF. CDR3 nucleotide sequence: TGTGCCAGCAGTTTTCAGGGGTATGGCTACACCTTC.